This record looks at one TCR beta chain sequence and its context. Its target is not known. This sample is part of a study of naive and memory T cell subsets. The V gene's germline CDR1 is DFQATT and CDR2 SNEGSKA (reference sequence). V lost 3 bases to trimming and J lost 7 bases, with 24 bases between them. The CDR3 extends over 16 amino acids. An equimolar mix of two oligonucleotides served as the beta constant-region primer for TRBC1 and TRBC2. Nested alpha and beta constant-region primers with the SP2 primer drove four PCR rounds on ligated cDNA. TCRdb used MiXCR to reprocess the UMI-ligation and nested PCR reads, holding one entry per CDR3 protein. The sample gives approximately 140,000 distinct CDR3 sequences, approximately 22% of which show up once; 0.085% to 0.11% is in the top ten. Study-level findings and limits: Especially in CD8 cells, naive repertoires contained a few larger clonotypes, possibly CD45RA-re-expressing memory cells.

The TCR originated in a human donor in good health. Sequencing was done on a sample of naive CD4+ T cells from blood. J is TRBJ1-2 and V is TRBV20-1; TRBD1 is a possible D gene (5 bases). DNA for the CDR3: TGCAGTGCTAGTGGCAGCGGGGGTCTTGCCTTTGGTGGCTACACCTTC. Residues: CSASGSGGLAFGGYTF.